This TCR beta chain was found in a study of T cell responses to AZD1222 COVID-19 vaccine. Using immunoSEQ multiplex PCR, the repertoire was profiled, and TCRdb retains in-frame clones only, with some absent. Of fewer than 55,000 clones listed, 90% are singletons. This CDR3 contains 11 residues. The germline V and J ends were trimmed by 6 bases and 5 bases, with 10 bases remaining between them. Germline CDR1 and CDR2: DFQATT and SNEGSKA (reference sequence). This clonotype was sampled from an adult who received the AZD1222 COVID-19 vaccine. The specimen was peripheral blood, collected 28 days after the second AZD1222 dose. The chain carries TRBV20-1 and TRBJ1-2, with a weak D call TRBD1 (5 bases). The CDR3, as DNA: TGCAGTGCATCGACAGATTATGGCTACACCTTC. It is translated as CSASTDYGYTF.